Detailed here is one TCR beta chain. This CDR3 spans 14 amino acids. The ends lost 6 bases at V and 5 bases at J; junction bases unmatched: 8. Combining a sample-barcoded 5' primer with a J-beta primer mix, a second PCR ran for roughly 7 to 12 cycles. TCRdb re-analysed the 5' RACE reads in MiXCR, keeping a single row per CDR3 protein. Here the sample spans more than 650,000 distinct CDR3 sequences, about a fifth being singletons. The data are from a study of blood T cells in healthy people across ages. The sequence derives from a man between 65 and 79 years old in good health. This chain links TRBV12-3 or TRBV12-4 with TRBJ2-5; 8 bases are a match to TRBD1. The sequenced sample consisted of blood. CDR3 DNA: TGTGCCAGCAGACGGACAGGGAGAATGGAGACCCAGTACTTC. Its protein is CASRRTGRMETQYF.